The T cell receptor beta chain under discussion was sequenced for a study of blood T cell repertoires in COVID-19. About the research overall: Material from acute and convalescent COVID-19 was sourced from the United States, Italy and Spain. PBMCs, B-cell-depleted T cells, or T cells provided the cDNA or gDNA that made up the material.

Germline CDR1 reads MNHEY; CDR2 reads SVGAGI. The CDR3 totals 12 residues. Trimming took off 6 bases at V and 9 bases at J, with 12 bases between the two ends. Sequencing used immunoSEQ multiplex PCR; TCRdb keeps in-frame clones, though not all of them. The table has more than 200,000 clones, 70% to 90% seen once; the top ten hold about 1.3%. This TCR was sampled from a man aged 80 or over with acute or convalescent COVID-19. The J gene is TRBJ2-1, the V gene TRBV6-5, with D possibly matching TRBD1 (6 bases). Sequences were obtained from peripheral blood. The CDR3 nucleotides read TGTGCCAGCAGCCTGACAGGAGGTGAGCAGTTCTTC. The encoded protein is CASSLTGGEQFF.